This record looks at one T cell receptor beta chain sequence and its context. Its antigen is unknown. The data were obtained in a study of post-analysis software for immune sequencing data. Turning to the study itself: Patients with relapsing-remitting, secondary progressive and progressive-relapsing multiple sclerosis courses were all represented.

V was trimmed by 0 bases and J by 5 bases, leaving 15 bases between them. The CDR3 spans 15 residues. Germline V lookup: CDR1 DFQATT, CDR2 SNEGSKA (reference sequence). cDNA libraries of TCR beta carried unique molecular identifiers. T cells numbering about 1 to 11 million yielded some 480,000 cDNA molecules. In TCRdb, the PCR reads were re-called with MiXCR into one record per CDR3 protein. Of roughly 400,000 distinct CDR3 sequences in the sample, approximately 42% were seen once. Study results and limitations: Significantly decreased normalized Chao1 diversity was recorded for multiple sclerosis patients relative to controls. Five or six TRBV segments were significantly more frequent in patients than in controls. TRBV5-6, TRBV5-1 and TRBV20-1 were among these segments. Samples made in the same batch grouped tightly together by F measure.

The V gene is TRBV20-1, the J gene TRBJ2-3; the D gene is possibly TRBD2 (5 bases). The sequencing sample was made of blood. This clonotype originated in a girl between 2 and 10 years old with multiple sclerosis. Here the CDR3 reads CSARDRRLSGDTQYF. The CDR3 DNA follows: TGCAGTGCTAGAGATAGGAGACTATCGGGAGATACGCAGTATTTT.